This passage covers 17 T cell receptor beta chains from one sample sequenced in a study of response to subunit inactivated influenza vaccine. TCRdb reprocessed the RT-PCR reads via MiXCR and lists one record per CDR3 protein. The data show about 620,000 distinct CDR3 sequences, about an eighth seen once. The specimen comprised PBMCs from blood, sampled on the day of vaccination. These receptor sequences come from a man aged 50 to 60 who received an inactivated influenza vaccine.

The genes are TRBV24-1 and TRBJ2-1; possible D gene TRBD2, 6 bases. V was cut by 1 base and J by 5 bases, with 8 bases left in between. The CDR3 extends over 14 amino acids. Per the germline V gene, CDR1 is KGHDR and CDR2 is SFDVKD. The CDR3 loop reads CATSDFGGNNEQFF. The CDR3 nucleotides read TGTGCCACCAGTGATTTCGGCGGGAACAATGAGCAGTTCTTC.

This clonotype showed up just a few times. This chain links TRBV20-1 with TRBJ2-5; 8 nucleotides agree with TRBD2. The CDR3 covers 14 residues. The germline V gene encodes CDR1 DFQATT and CDR2 SNEGSKA (reference sequence). V shed 3 bases, J shed 5 bases, and the junction held 8 bases outside the gene matches. The CDR3 nucleotides read TGCAGTGCTAGTCCAGCGGGGGCCGGTGAGACCCAGTACTTC. Translation: CSASPAGAGETQYF.

The chain joins TRBV12-3 or TRBV12-4 to TRBJ2-3; maybe TRBD2 (6 bases). The CDR3 is made up of 13 amino acids. With 7 bases removed from V and 4 bases from J, the gap between germline ends came to 12 bases. The CDR3 nucleotides read TGTGCCAGCACCCAATGGGGGGCAGATACGCAGTATTTT. Protein product: CASTQWGADTQYF.

This chain joins TRBV20-1 and TRBJ2-1; 7 nucleotides line up with TRBD2. V trimming: 5 bases; J trimming: 7 bases; junction bases outside the gene matches: 11. Germline-derived CDR1 and CDR2 are DFQATT and SNEGSKA (reference sequence). This CDR3 has 14 residues. CDR3 sequence reads: CSAQTSSWENEQFF. The CDR3 region has the DNA TGCAGTGCTCAGACTAGCAGCTGGGAAAATGAGCAGTTCTTC.

This clonotype was seen a handful of times. The genes are TRBV4-3 and TRBJ2-1; 10 positions match TRBD2. The CDR3 is made up of 17 amino acids. Germline V gives CDR1 LGHNA, CDR2 YSLEER. The J segment lost 10 bases and the V segment lost 0 bases, leaving 12 bases of the junction unmatched. CDR3 residues: CASSQDWASGSIREQFF. CDR3 in DNA: TGCGCCAGCAGCCAAGATTGGGCTAGCGGGAGTATACGGGAGCAGTTCTTC.

The chain employs TRBV12-3 or TRBV12-4 and TRBJ2-2, with D unresolved. Trimming left V 7 bases short and J 1 base short, with 16 bases between. This CDR3 is built from 16 residues. CDR3 amino acids: CASIPRINRNTGELFF. DNA for the CDR3: TGTGCCAGCATCCCCAGGATAAACAGGAACACCGGGGAGCTGTTTTTT.

This chain joins TRBV20-1 and TRBJ2-2; TRBD1 agrees at 7 bases. The CDR3 extends over 13 amino acids. Per the germline V gene, CDR1 is DFQATT and CDR2 is SNEGSKA (reference sequence). V was clipped by 8 bases and J by 5 bases; unmatched bases: 8. In DNA, the CDR3 is TGCAGTATCTTTGGGGGACAGACCGGGGAGCTGTTTTTT. Translating gives CSIFGGQTGELFF.

This chain uses TRBV28 with TRBJ2-5; TRBD2 aligns across 10 bases. CDR1 is MDHEN, CDR2 SYDVKM, per germline. This CDR3 comprises 16 residues. V lost 4 bases to trimming and J lost 5 bases; unmatched junction nucleotides: 10. The CDR3 protein is CASSSWASGSGETQYF. CDR3 nucleotides: TGTGCCAGCAGTTCATGGGCTAGCGGGAGTGGGGAGACCCAGTACTTC.

The V gene is TRBV6-1, the J gene TRBJ2-7; D gene uncertain. The V end lost 5 bases, the J end lost 4 bases, and 15 bases lay between the germline ends. The V gene's germline CDR1 is MNHNS and CDR2 SASEGT. The CDR3 length is 14 residues. As DNA, the CDR3 is TGTGCCAGCAGTCTAAGACGGACGGCGTACGAGCAGTACTTC. Amino acids: CASSLRRTAYEQYF.

The rearrangement links TRBV19 to TRBJ2-5; 15 bases are a match to TRBD2. Germline lookup yields CDR1 LNHDA and CDR2 SQIVND (reference sequence). J was trimmed by 5 bases and V by 5 bases; bases with no gene match: 9. This CDR3 has 17 residues. CDR3 region: CASSPRTSGRARETQYF. The CDR3 coding sequence is TGTGCCAGTAGTCCCCGGACTAGCGGGAGGGCCAGGGAGACCCAGTACTTC. Full variable domain (remainder filled in from reference TRBV19 and TRBJ2-5): DGGITQSPKYLFRKEGQNVTLSCEQNLNHDAMYWYRQDPGQGLRLIYYSQIVNDFQKGDIAEGYSVSREKKESFPLTVTSAQKNPTAFYLCASSPRTSGRARETQYFGPGTRLLVL.

A few counts support this clonotype. The chain links TRBV18 to TRBJ2-7, with unresolved D. V was shortened by 4 bases and J by 6 bases, with 16 bases between the two germline ends. Germline values: CDR1 KGHSH, CDR2 LQKENI. The CDR3 consists of 14 residues. CDR3 residues: CASSQGKSHPEQYF. The CDR3 DNA sequence: TGTGCCAGCTCACAAGGGAAGTCCCATCCCGAGCAGTACTTC.

The rearrangement links TRBV5-8 to TRBJ1-5; the D is unclear. CDR1 SGHTS and CDR2 YDEGEE come from the germline V gene. This CDR3 spans 14 amino acids. Trimming stripped 1 base from V and 6 bases from J, with 11 bases between. The DNA of the CDR3 is TGTGCCAGCAGCTTGTTCCGAGAGGGTCAGCCCCAGCATTTT. This encodes CASSLFREGQPQHF.

The rearrangement links TRBV12-3 or TRBV12-4 to TRBJ1-4, with a tentative D call TRBD1 (6 bases). The V end lost 5 bases, the J end lost 8 bases, and 15 bases lay between the germline ends. This CDR3 spans 14 amino acids. The CDR3 DNA follows: TGTGCCAGCAGTCGAGGGACATTGGGAGAAAAACTGTTTTTT. This sequence encodes CASSRGTLGEKLFF.

This chain connects TRBV5-1 to TRBJ2-2; tentatively, D is TRBD1 or TRBD2 (5 bases each). The CDR3 runs to 15 residues. Germline lookup yields CDR1 SGHRS and CDR2 YFSETQ. The V gene lost 5 bases and the J gene lost 6 bases, with 17 bases spanning the gap. CDR3: CASRIPGTGAGELFF. The CDR3 DNA is TGCGCCAGCAGAATACCGGGGACGGGTGCCGGGGAGCTGTTTTTT.

In this sample, this clonotype turned up a few times. The gene calls are TRBV4-3 and TRBJ1-3; tentatively, D is TRBD1 (6 bases). This CDR3 spans 18 amino acids. CDR1 and CDR2 from the germline V gene are LGHNA and YSLEER. The germline V and J ends were trimmed by 0 bases and 3 bases, with 18 bases remaining between them. CDR3 bases: TGCGCCAGCAGCCAAGAGGCCCTACAGGGACTTGGTGGAAACACCATATATTTT. It codes for CASSQEALQGLGGNTIYF.

This clonotype showed up just a few times. This chain links TRBV6-2 or TRBV6-3 with TRBJ2-7, with D possibly TRBD2 on 5 matching bases. CDR3 length: 14 residues. V was clipped by 8 bases and J by 2 bases, with 16 bases between them. CDR1 is MNHEY, CDR2 SVGEGT, per germline. CDR3 sequence (DNA): TGTGCCAGCCAACCCCTACTAGGGACCTACGAGCAGTACTTC. Translation: CASQPLLGTYEQYF.

There are many counts of this clonotype. The gene calls are TRBV11-2 and TRBJ1-1, with 8 bases lining up with TRBD1. The length of the CDR3 is 14 residues. Trimming removed 4 bases from V and 0 bases from J; junction bases left unmatched: 1. Germline CDR1 and CDR2: SGHAT and FQNNGV. The CDR3 loop reads CASSSTGVNTEAFF. The DNA for the CDR3 is TGTGCCAGCAGCTCGACAGGGGTGAACACTGAAGCTTTCTTT.